This record concerns one T cell receptor (beta chain) sequence. TCRdb re-called the RT-PCR reads with MiXCR, one entry per CDR3 protein. Counted here are around 580,000 distinct CDR3 sequences, roughly 10% occurring once; the ten biggest clones make up roughly 10%. The entry originates in a study of response to subunit inactivated influenza vaccine. Trimming removed 2 bases at V and 2 bases at J, with 12 bases between. The CDR3 spans 15 residues. The germline gives CDR1 SGHKS, CDR2 YYEKEE (reference sequence). This clonotype was obtained from a man aged 45-60 years who received an inactivated influenza vaccine. The material was PBMCs from blood, obtained on the day of vaccination. The rearrangement links TRBV5-5 to TRBJ2-3; D perhaps matches TRBD1 (6 bases). The CDR3 loop is CASSFRDTYTDTQYF. Here the CDR3 DNA reads TGTGCCAGCAGCTTCCGGGACACATACACAGATACGCAGTATTTT.